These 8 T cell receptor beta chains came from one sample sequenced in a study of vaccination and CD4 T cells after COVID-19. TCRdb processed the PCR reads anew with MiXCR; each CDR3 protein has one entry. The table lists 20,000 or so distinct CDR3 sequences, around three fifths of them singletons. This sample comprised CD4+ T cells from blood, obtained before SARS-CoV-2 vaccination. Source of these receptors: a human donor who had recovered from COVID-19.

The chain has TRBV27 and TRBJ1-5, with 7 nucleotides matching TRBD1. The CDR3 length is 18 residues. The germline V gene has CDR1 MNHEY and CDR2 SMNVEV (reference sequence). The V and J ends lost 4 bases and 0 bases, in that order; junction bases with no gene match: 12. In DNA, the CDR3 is TGTGCCAGCAGTTCATCTACACAGGGGTTCTATAGCAATCAGCCCCAGCATTTT. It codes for CASSSSTQGFYSNQPQHF.

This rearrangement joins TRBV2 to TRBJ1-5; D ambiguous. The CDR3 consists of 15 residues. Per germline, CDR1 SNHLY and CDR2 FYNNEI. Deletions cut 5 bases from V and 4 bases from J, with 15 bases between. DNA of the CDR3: TGTGCCAGCAGTCCACAAGGAATAGGGAATCAGCCCCAGCATTTT. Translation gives CASSPQGIGNQPQHF.

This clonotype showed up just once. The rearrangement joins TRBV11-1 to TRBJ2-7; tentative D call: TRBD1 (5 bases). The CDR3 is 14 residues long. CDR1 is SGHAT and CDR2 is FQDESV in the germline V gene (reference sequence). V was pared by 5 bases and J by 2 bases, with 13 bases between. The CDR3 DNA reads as TGTGCCAGCAGCCCTCTGGGGCTGACCTACGAGCAGTACTTC. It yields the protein CASSPLGLTYEQYF.

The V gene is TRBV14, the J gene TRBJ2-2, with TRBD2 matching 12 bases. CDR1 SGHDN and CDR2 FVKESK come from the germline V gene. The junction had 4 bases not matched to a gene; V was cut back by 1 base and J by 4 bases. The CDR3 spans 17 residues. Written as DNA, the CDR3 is TGTGCCAGCAGCCAAGGACTAGCGGGAGTACCCACCGGGGAGCTGTTTTTT. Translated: CASSQGLAGVPTGELFF.

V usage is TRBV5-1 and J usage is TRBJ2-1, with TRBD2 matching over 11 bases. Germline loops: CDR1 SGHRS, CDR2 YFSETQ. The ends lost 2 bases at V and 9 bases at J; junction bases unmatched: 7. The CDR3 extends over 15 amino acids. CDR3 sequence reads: CASSLTSGSRSEQFF. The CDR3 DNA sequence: TGCGCCAGCAGCTTAACTAGCGGGAGTAGGAGTGAGCAGTTCTTC.

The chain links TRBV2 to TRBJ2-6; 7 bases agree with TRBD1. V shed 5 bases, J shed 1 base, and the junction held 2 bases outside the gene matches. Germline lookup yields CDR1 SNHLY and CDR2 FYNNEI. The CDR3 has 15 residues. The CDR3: CASSQQGSGANVLTF. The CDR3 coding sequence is TGTGCCAGCAGTCAACAGGGGTCTGGGGCCAACGTCCTGACTTTC.

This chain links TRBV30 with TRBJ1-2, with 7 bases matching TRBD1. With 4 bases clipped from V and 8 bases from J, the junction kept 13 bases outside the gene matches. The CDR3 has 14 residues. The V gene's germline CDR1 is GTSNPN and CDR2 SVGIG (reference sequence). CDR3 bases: TGTGCCTGGATACGGGACAGCGGTCGGGGCGGCTACACCTTC. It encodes CAWIRDSGRGGYTF. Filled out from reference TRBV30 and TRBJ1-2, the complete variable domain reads SQTIHQWPATLVQPVGSPLSLECTVEGTSNPNLYWYRQAAGRGLQLLFYSVGIGQISSEVPQNLSASRPQDRQFILSSKKLLLSDSGFYLCAWIRDSGRGGYTFGSGTRLTVV.

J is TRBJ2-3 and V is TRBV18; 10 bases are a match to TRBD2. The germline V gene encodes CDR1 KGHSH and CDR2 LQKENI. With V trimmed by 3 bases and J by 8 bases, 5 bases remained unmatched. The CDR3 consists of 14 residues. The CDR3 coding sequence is TGTGCCAGCTCACCTAGCGGGAGGCTAGTTACGCAGTATTTT. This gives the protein CASSPSGRLVTQYF.